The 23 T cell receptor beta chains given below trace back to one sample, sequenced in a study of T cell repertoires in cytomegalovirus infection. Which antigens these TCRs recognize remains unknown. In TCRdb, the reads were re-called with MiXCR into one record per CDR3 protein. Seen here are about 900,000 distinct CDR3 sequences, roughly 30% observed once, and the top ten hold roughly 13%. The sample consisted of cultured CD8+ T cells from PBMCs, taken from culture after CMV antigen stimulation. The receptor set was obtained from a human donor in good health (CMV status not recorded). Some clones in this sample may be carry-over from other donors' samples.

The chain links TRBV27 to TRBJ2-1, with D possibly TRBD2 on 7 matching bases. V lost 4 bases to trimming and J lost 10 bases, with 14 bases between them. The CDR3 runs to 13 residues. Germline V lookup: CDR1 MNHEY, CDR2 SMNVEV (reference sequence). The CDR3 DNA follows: TGTGCCAGCAGTTGGAGGGGGGGCAGCGAGCAGTTCTTC. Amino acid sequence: CASSWRGGSEQFF.

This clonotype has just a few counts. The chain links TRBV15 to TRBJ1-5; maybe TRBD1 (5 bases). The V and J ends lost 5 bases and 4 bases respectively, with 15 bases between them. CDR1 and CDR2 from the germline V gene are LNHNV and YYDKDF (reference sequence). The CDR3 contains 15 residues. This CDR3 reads CATSAGAEGNQPQHF. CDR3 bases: TGTGCCACCAGCGCTGGGGCCGAAGGGAATCAGCCCCAGCATTTT.

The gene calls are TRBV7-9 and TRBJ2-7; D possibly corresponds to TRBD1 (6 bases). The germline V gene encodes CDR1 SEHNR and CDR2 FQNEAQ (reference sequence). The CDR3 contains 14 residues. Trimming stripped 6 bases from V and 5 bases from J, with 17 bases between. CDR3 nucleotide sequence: TGTGCCAGCAGTTATAGGGACACCCGAGACGAGCAGTACTTC. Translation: CASSYRDTRDEQYF.

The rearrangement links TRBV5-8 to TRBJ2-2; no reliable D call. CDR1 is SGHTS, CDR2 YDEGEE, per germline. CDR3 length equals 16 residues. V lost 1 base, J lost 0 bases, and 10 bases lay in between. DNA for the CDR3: TGTGCCAGCAGCTTGAACGAAAACGCGAACACCGGGGAGCTGTTTTTT. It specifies CASSLNENANTGELFF.

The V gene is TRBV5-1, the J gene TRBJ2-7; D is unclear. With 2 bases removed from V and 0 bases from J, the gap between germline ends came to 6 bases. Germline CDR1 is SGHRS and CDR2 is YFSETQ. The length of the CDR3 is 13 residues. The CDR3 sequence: CASSLENSYEQYF. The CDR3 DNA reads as TGCGCCAGCAGCTTAGAGAACTCCTACGAGCAGTACTTC.

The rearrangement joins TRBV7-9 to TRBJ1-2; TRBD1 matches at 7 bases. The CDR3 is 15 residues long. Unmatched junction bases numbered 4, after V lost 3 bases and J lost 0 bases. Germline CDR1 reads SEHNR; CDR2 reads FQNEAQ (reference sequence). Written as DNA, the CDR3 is TGTGCCAGCAGCTTGTGGACAGGAGCTAACTATGGCTACACCTTC. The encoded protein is CASSLWTGANYGYTF.

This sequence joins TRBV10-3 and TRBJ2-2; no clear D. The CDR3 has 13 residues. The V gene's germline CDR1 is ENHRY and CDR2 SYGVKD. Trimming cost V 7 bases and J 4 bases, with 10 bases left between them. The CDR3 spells CAIKSDVTGELFF. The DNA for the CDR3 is TGTGCCATCAAGTCCGACGTCACCGGGGAGCTGTTTTTT.

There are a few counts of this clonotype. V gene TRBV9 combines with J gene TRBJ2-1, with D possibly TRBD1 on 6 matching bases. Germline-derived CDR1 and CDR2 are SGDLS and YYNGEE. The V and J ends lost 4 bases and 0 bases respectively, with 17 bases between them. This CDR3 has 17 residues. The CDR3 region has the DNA TGTGCCAGCAGCTACCTGGCAGGGGCGAGCTCCTACAATGAGCAGTTCTTC. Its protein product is CASSYLAGASSYNEQFF.

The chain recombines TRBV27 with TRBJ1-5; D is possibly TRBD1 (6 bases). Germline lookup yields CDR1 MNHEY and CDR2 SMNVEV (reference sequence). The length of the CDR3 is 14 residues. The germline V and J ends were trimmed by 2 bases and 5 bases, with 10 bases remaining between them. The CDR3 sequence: CASSLRGAYQPQHF. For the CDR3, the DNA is TGTGCCAGCAGTTTAAGGGGGGCATATCAGCCCCAGCATTTT.

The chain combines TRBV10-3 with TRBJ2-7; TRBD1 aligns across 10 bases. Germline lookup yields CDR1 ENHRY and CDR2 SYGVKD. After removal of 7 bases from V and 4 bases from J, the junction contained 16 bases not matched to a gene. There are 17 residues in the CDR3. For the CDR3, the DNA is TGTGCCATCACCACCAGTGGCAGGGGACAGGGGCAGTACGAGCAGTACTTC. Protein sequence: CAITTSGRGQGQYEQYF.

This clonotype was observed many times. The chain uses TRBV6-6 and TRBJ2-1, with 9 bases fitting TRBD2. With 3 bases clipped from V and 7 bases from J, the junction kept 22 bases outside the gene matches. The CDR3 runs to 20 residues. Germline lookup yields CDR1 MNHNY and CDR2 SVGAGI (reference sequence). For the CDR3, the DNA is TGTGCCAGCAGTTATACCCCGGACAGTATCCCGGGACTAGCAGGGAATGAGCAGTTCTTC. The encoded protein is CASSYTPDSIPGLAGNEQFF.

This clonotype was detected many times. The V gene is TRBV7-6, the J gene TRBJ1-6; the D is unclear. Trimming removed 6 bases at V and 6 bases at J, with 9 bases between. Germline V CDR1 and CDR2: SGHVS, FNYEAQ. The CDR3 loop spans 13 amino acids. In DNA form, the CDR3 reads TGTGCCAGCAGAGCAAGCCCTAATTCACCCCTCCACTTT. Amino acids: CASRASPNSPLHF. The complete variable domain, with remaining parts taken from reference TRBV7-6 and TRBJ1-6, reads GAGVSQSPRYKVTKRGQDVALRCDPISGHVSLYWYRQALGQGPEFLTYFNYEAQQDKSGLPNDRFSAERPEGSISTLTIQRTEQRDSAMYRCASRASPNSPLHFGNGTRLTVT.

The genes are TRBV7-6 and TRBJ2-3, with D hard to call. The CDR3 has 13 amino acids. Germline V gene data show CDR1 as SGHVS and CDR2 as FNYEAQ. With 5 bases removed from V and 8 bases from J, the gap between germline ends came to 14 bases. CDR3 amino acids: CASSKAGSVTQYF. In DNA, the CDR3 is TGTGCCAGCAGCAAGGCCGGGTCTGTTACGCAGTATTTT.

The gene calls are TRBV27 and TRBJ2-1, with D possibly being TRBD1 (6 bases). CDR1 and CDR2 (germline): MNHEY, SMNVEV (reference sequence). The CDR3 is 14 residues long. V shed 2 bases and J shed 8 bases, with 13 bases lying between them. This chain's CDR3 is CASSLQAGVDEQFF. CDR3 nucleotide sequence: TGTGCCAGCAGTTTACAGGCAGGGGTGGATGAGCAGTTCTTC.

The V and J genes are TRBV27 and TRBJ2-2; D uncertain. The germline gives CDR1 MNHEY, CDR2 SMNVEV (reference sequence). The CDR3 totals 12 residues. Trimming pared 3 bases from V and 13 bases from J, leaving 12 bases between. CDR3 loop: CASSFWPEGLFF. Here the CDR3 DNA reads TGTGCCAGCAGTTTTTGGCCAGAAGGGCTGTTTTTT.

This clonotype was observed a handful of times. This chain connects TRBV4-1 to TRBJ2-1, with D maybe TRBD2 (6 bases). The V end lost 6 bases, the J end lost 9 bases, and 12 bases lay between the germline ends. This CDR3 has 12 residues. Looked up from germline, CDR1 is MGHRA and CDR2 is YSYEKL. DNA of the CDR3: TGCGCCAGCAGTTCGACTAGAGTTGAGCAGTTCTTC. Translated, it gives CASSSTRVEQFF.

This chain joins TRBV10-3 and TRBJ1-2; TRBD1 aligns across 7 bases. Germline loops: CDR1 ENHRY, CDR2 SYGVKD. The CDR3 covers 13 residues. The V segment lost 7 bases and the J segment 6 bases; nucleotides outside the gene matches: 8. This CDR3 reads CAIINRGEDGYTF. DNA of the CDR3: TGTGCCATCATAAACAGGGGCGAAGATGGCTACACCTTC.

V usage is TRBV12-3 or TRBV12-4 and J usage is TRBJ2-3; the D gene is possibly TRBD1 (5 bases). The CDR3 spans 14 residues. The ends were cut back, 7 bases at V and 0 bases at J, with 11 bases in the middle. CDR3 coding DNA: TGTGCCAGCATTCACAGGACCAGCACAGATACGCAGTATTTT. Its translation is CASIHRTSTDTQYF.

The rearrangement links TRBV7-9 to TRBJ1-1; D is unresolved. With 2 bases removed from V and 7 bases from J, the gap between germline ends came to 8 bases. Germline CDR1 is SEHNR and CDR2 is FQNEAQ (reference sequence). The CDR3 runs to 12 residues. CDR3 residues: CASSLYPVEAFF. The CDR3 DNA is TGTGCCAGCAGCTTATATCCGGTTGAAGCTTTCTTT.

The CDR3 region has the DNA TGCGCCAGCAGCCAAGACCTAGCCAAGGGGGCGAACCGGTACGAGCAGTACGTC. Translation: CASSQDLAKGANRYEQYV. The chain carries TRBV4-3 and TRBJ2-7, with 7 bases matching TRBD1. Trimming removed 0 bases from V and 4 bases from J; junction bases left unmatched: 15. Germline V gene data show CDR1 as LGHNA and CDR2 as YSLEER. The CDR3 length is 18 residues.

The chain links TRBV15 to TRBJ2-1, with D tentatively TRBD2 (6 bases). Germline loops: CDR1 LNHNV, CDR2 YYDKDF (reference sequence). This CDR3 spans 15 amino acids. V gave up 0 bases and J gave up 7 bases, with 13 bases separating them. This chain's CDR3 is CATSRDPGVGNEQFF. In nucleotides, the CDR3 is TGTGCCACCAGCAGAGATCCGGGGGTAGGAAATGAGCAGTTCTTC.

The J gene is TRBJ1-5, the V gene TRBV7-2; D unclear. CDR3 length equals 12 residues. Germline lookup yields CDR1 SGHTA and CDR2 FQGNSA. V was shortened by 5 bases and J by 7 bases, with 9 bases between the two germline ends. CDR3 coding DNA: TGTGCCAGCAGCGCCCTGAGGCAGCCCCAGCATTTT. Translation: CASSALRQPQHF.

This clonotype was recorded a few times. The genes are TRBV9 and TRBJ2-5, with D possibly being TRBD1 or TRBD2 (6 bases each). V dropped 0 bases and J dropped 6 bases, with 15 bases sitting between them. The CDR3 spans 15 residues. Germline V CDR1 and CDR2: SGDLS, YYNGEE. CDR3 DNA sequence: TGTGCCAGCAGCGTAGACGGAGGGGGAAGGAAGACCCAGTACTTC. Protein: CASSVDGGGRKTQYF.